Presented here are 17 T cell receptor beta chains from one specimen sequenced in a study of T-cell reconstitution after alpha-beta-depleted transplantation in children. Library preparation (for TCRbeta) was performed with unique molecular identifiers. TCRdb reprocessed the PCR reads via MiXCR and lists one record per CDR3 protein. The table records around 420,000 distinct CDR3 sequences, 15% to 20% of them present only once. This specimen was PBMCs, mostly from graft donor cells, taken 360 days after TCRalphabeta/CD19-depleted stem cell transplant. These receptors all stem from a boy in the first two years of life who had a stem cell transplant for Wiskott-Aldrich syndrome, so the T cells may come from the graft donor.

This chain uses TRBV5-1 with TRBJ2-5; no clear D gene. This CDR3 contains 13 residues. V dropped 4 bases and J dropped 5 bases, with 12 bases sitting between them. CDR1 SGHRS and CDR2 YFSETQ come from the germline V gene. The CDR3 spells CASSGSVGETQYF. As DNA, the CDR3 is TGCGCCAGCAGCGGATCGGTGGGTGAGACCCAGTACTTC.

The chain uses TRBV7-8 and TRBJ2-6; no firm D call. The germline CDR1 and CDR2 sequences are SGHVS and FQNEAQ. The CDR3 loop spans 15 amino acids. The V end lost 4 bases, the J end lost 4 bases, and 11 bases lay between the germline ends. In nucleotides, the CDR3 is TGTGCCAGCAGCTACGATGCCCGGGGGGCCAACGTCCTGACTTTC. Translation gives CASSYDARGANVLTF.

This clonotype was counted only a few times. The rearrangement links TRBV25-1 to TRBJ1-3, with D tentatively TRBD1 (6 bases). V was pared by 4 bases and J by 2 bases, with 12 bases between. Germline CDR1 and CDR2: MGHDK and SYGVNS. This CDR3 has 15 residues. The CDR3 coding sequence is TGTGCCAGCAGTGCGACAGGCCCACCTGGAAACACCATATATTTT. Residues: CASSATGPPGNTIYF.

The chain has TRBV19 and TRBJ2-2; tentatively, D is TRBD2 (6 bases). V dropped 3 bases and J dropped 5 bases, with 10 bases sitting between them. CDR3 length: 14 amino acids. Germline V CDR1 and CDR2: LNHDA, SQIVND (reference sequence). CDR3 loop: CASSMTRWTGELFF. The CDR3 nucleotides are TGTGCCAGTAGTATGACTAGATGGACCGGGGAGCTGTTTTTT.

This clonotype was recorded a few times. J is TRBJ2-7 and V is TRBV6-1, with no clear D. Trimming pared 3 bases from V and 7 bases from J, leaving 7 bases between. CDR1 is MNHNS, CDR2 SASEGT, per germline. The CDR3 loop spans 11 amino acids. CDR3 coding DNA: TGTGCCAGCAGTGAGCTTAGGGAGCAGTACTTC. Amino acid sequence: CASSELREQYF.

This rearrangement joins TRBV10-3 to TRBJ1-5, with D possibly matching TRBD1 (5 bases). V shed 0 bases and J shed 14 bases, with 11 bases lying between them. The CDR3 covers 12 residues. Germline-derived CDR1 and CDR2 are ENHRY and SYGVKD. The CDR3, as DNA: TGTGCCATCAGTGAGTCGGGGGGGTCGGAGCATTTT. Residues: CAISESGGSEHF.

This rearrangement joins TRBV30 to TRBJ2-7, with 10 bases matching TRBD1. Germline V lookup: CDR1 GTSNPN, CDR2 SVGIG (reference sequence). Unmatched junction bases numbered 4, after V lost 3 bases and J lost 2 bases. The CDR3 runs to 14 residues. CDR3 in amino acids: CAWSTGQGPYEQYF. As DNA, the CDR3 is TGTGCCTGGAGCACGGGACAGGGGCCCTACGAGCAGTACTTC.

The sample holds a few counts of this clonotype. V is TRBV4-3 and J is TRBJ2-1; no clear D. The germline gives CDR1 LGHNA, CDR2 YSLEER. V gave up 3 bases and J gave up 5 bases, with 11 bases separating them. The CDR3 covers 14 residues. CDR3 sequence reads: CASSHRRRNNEQFF. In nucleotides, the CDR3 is TGCGCCAGCAGCCATCGACGGCGGAACAATGAGCAGTTCTTC.

The CDR3 DNA reads TGTGCCAGCAGTAGCCCGACCGTGACTAGCGGGAGTTACAATGAGCAGTTCTTC. Translating gives CASSSPTVTSGSYNEQFF. The chain links TRBV2 to TRBJ2-1, with TRBD2 identical over 12 bases. Germline values: CDR1 SNHLY, CDR2 FYNNEI. The CDR3 runs 18 residues. After removal of 5 bases from V and 4 bases from J, the junction contained 12 bases not matched to a gene. Complete variable domain (other parts from reference TRBV2 and TRBJ2-1): EPEVTQTPSHQVTQMGQEVILRCVPISNHLYFYWYRQILGQKVEFLVSFYNNEISEKSEIFDDQFSVERPDGSNFTLKIRSTKLEDSAMYFCASSSPTVTSGSYNEQFFGPGTRLTVL.

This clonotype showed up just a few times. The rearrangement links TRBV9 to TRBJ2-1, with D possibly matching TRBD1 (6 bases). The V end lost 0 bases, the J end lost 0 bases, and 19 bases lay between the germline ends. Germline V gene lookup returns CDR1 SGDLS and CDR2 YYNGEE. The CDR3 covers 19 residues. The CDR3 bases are TGTGCCAGCAGCGTAGAATGGGGGCCTGGCTGGAGCTCCTACAATGAGCAGTTCTTC. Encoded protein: CASSVEWGPGWSSYNEQFF. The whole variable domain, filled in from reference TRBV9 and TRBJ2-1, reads DSGVTQTPKHLITATGQRVTLRCSPRSGDLSVYWYQQSLDQGLQFLIQYYNGEERAKGNILERFSAQQFPDLHSELNLSSLELGDSALYFCASSVEWGPGWSSYNEQFFGPGTRLTVL.

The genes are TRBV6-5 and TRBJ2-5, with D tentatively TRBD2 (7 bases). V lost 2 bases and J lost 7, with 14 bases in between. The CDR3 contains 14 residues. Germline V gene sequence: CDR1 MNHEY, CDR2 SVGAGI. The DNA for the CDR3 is TGTGCCAGCAGTTACCCCGGGGGGCCCGGGACCCAGTACTTC. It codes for CASSYPGGPGTQYF.

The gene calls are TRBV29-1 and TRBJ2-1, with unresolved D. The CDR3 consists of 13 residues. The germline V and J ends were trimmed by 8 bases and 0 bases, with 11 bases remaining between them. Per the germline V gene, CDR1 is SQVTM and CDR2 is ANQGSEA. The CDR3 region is CSFDRSSYNEQFF. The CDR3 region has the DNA TGCAGCTTCGACCGAAGCTCCTACAATGAGCAGTTCTTC.

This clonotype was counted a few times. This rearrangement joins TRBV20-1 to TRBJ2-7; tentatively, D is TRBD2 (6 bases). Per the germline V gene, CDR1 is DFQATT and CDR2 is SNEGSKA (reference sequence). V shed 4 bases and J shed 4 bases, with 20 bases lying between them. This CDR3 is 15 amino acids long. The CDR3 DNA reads TGCAGTGCTACTCCCGGAGACAGAGGGACTTACGAGCAGTACTTC. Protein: CSATPGDRGTYEQYF.

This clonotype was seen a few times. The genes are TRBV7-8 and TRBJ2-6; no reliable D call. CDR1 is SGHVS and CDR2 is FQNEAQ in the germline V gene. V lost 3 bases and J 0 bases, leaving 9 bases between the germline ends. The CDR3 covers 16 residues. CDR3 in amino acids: CASSLTKGSGANVLTF. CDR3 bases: TGTGCCAGCAGCTTGACCAAGGGCTCTGGGGCCAACGTCCTGACTTTC.

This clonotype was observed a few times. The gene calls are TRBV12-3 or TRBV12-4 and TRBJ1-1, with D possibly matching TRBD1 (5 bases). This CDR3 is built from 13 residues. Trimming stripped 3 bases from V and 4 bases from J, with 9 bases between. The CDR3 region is CASSFKRGTEAFF. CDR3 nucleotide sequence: TGTGCCAGCAGTTTTAAGAGGGGCACTGAAGCTTTCTTT.

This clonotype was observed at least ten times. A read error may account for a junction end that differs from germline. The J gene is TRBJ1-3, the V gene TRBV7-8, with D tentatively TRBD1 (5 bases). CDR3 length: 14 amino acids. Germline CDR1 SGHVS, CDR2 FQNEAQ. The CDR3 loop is CASSLGDSGNTIYF. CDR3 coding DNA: TGTGCCAGCAGTTTAGGGGACTCTGGAAACACCATATATTTT.

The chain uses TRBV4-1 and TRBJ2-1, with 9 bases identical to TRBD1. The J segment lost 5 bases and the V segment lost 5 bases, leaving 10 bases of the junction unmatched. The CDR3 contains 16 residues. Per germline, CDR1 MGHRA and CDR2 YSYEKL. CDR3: CASSSLFRDRDNEQFF. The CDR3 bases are TGCGCCAGCAGCTCATTATTCCGGGACAGGGACAATGAGCAGTTCTTC.